The 10 T cell receptor beta chains reported below all come from one sample, sequenced in a study of T cells in tuberculosis. Sequenced by immunoSEQ multiplex PCR; TCRdb stores in-frame clones only, minus some. Of fewer than 45,000 clones listed, about 95% are singletons. Sequencing input: PBMCs. All receptors come from a donor aged 5 to 30 with latent tuberculosis or without tuberculosis infection.

This rearrangement joins TRBV2 to TRBJ2-7; 8 nucleotides match TRBD2. Per germline, CDR1 SNHLY and CDR2 FYNNEI. This CDR3 has 14 residues. J gave up 13 bases and V 0 bases, and 11 bases lay outside the gene matches. The CDR3 nucleotides are TGTGCCAGCAGTGAAGCGCCGGGACTAGGGAACTGTTACTTC. This sequence encodes CASSEAPGLGNCYF.

The chain recombines TRBV11-3 with TRBJ2-7; no clear D gene. The germline V and J ends were trimmed by 0 bases and 6 bases, with 6 bases remaining between them. The length of the CDR3 is 12 residues. Looked up from germline, CDR1 is SGHNT and CDR2 is YENEEA. This chain's CDR3 is CASSLDPGEQYF. CDR3 nucleotides: TGTGCCAGCAGCTTAGACCCCGGCGAGCAGTACTTC.

This chain uses TRBV4-2 with TRBJ2-7, with TRBD2 matching 11 bases. In germline, CDR1 is LGHNA, CDR2 YNFKEQ. Trimming took 3 bases from V and 2 from J; bases not matched to a gene: 9. There are 17 residues in the CDR3. CDR3: CASSHSGRARGAYEQYF. The CDR3 DNA is TGTGCCAGCAGCCATAGCGGGAGGGCGAGGGGCGCCTACGAGCAGTACTTC.

This clone has more than one count but fewer than ten. The rearrangement uses TRBV9 and TRBJ1-4; no clear D. Trimming took off 5 bases at V and 4 bases at J, with 9 bases between the two ends. Germline CDR1 is SGDLS and CDR2 is YYNGEE. There are 13 residues in the CDR3. The CDR3 DNA reads TGTGCCAGCAGGTCGAGGGATAATGAAAAACTGTTTTTT. The encoded protein is CASRSRDNEKLFF.

The chain recombines TRBV27 with TRBJ2-7; unclear D gene. This CDR3 spans 16 amino acids. V gave up 5 bases and J gave up 0 bases, with 17 bases separating them. The germline V gene has CDR1 MNHEY and CDR2 SMNVEV (reference sequence). The CDR3 loop is CASSVLGLGNSYEQYF. In nucleotides, the CDR3 is TGTGCCAGCAGTGTCCTAGGTCTTGGCAACTCCTACGAGCAGTACTTC.

The chain is built from TRBV5-8 and TRBJ1-6; weak D call: TRBD1 (5 bases). Germline V gene sequence: CDR1 SGHTS, CDR2 YDEGEE. Trimming pared 4 bases from V and 9 bases from J, leaving 14 bases between. CDR3 length equals 14 residues. The CDR3 protein is CASSPPSGGSPLHF. The CDR3, as DNA: TGTGCCAGCAGCCCGCCCTCCGGGGGTTCACCCCTCCACTTT.

The chain employs TRBV5-5 and TRBJ2-7, with D hard to call. The V end lost 0 bases, the J end lost 3 bases, and 13 bases lay between the germline ends. From germline, CDR1 is SGHKS and CDR2 YYEKEE (reference sequence). There are 15 residues in the CDR3. The CDR3 is CASSLDQPTFYEQYF. CDR3 bases: TGTGCCAGCAGCTTGGACCAACCGACATTCTACGAGCAGTACTTC.

This clone was seen only a few times. The chain uses TRBV5-1 and TRBJ2-7, with D possibly TRBD1 on 6 matching bases. CDR3 size: 16 residues. Trimming removed 2 bases at V and 3 bases at J, with 18 bases between. Germline CDR1 is SGHRS and CDR2 is YFSETQ. Here the CDR3 DNA reads TGCGCCAGCAGCTTCATGGCTGGGACAACCGACTACGAGCAGTACTTC. Protein product: CASSFMAGTTDYEQYF.

This chain links TRBV6-1 with TRBJ1-6; 7 bases match TRBD1. CDR1 and CDR2 (germline): MNHNS, SASEGT. Trimming cost V 9 bases and J 0 bases; bases outside gene matches: 5. The CDR3 contains 15 residues. CDR3 nucleotide sequence: TGTGCCAGTGCGACAGGGTTCTCCTATAATTCACCCCTCCACTTT. Protein: CASATGFSYNSPLHF.

The V call is TRBV6-1, the J call TRBJ1-1; D is undetermined. V was shortened by 6 bases and J by 6 bases, with 11 bases between the two germline ends. This CDR3 comprises 12 residues. CDR1 MNHNS and CDR2 SASEGT come from the germline V gene. The CDR3 is CASSLQNSEAFF. CDR3 coding DNA: TGTGCCAGCAGCCTCCAGAATTCTGAAGCTTTCTTT.